This T cell receptor beta chain was recorded in a study of T cells in Graves' hyperthyroidism and ophthalmopathy. The authors obtained PBMCs from over 8 ml of fresh peripheral blood. Including both end residues, the CDR3 is 15 amino acids long. Germline loops: CDR1 SGHRS, CDR2 YFSETQ. TCR beta CDR3 regions were amplified from RNA transcripts. HTBI primers were the set used in a first-round RT-PCR of the TCR CDR3. TCRdb fed the multiplex PCR reads into MiXCR, producing one record per CDR3 protein. The table shows 700,000 or so distinct CDR3 sequences, with about 15% occurring only once. As regards this clonotype: The DNA is omitted, as the CDR3 cannot be located on it reliably, and the CDR3 follows TCRdb's listing.

The sequence came from a woman aged 45-65 years with Graves' ophthalmopathy. The chain couples TRBV5-1 to TRBJ2-3; TRBD2, the table's D call, lacks a check against the DNA. The sequenced sample consisted of blood. The CDR3 sequence is CASSFVGAGTDTRYF.